This T cell receptor beta chain was sequenced for a study of cytomegalovirus exposure and HLA in healthy donors. Study-wide background: The study's early data release held some 85 million unique TCRs from HLA-typed donors. Of all 400 or so donors who were genotyped, roughly 81% belonged to the Caucasian-associated ancestry cluster.

Vbeta (60) and Jbeta (13) primers were used in the PCR. Assay used: immunoSEQ multiplex PCR; TCRdb lists only in-frame clones, some missing. The sample has some 130,000 clones. The CDR3 runs 15 residues. Trimming removed 0 bases at V and 3 bases at J, with 12 bases between. In germline, CDR1 is MNHEY, CDR2 SMNVEV (reference sequence). The chain uses TRBV27 and TRBJ2-7; perhaps TRBD1 as D (5 bases). The sample was PBMCs. The receptor comes from a woman in her forties in good health and CMV-seropositive. CDR3 nucleotide sequence: TGTGCCAGCAGTTTATCAGGGGTACCGGGCTACGAGCAGTACTTC. It is translated as CASSLSGVPGYEQYF.